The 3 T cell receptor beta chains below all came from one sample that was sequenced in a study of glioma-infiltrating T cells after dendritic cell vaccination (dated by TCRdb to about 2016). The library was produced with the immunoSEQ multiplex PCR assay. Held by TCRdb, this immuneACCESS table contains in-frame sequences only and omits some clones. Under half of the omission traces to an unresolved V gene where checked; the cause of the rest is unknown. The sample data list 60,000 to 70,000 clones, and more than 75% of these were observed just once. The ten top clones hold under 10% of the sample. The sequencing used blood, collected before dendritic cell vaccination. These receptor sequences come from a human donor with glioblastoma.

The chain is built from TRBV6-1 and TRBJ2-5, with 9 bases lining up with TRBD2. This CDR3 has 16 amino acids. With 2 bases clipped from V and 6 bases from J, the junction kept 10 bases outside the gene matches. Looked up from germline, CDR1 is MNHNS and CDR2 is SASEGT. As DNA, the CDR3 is TGTGCCAGCAGTGAATTGGGGCGGGGGGGCAGGAAGACCCAGTACTTC. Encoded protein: CASSELGRGGRKTQYF.

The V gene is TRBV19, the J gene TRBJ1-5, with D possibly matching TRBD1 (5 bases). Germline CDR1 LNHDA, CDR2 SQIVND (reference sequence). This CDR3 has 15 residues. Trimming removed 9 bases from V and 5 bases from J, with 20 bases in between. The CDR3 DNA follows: TGTGCCAGCAGTGGAGGGTTGGGGGTGCATCAGCCCCAGCATTTT. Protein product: CASSGGLGVHQPQHF.

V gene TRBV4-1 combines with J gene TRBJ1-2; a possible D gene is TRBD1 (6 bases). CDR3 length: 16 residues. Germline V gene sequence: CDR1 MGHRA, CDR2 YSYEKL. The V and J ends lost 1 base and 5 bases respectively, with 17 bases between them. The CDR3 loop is CASSQVGGATSYGYTF. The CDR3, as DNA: TGCGCCAGCAGCCAAGTCGGGGGGGCGACCTCGTATGGCTACACCTTC.